Listed below are T cell receptor beta chains from one sample, sequenced in a study of T-cell reconstitution after alpha-beta-depleted transplantation in children. From the PCR reads, TCRdb called clonotypes with MiXCR, one entry per CDR3 protein. The sample records about 610,000 distinct CDR3 sequences, roughly a tenth being singletons. The specimen comprised PBMCs from the stem cell graft donor, sampled from the stem cell graft. The receptors come from a human donor who donated a stem cell graft to a child with acute myeloid leukemia. The CDR3 runs from the conserved cysteine through the conserved F or W. The order of the fields is D gene, J gene, clone size, V gene, CDR3 DNA, CDR3 protein. D genes are given only for firm matches. Not every row has a clone size; where given, it reads once, few, many or a size class.

.	TRBJ2-3	few	TRBV29-1	TGCAGCACACGGGAATTAGCAGATACGCAGTATTTT	CSTRELADTQYF
.	TRBJ2-2	few	TRBV4-2	TGTGCCAGCAGCCAAGGAGTGCTCGCCGGGGAGCTGTTTTTT	CASSQGVLAGELFF
TRBD2	TRBJ2-7	many	TRBV4-3	TGCGCCAGCAGCATCCGAGCGGGAGGTGGAAACGAGCAGTACTTC	CASSIRAGGGNEQYF
.	TRBJ2-7	many	TRBV6-2/TRBV6-3	TGTGCCAGCAGCTCCCCGGGCTACGAGCAGTACTTC	CASSSPGYEQYF
.	TRBJ1-2	.	TRBV19	TGTGCCAGTAGTAACCCGGACCTTAACTATGGCTACACCTTC	CASSNPDLNYGYTF
TRBD2	TRBJ2-5	few	TRBV19	TGTGCCAGTAGTAACCGCGGGACTAGCGGACGGAGGGTGGGAGAGACCCAGTACTTC	CASSNRGTSGRRVGETQYF
TRBD2	TRBJ2-4	.	TRBV20-1	TGCAGTGCTAGCCCGCTAGCGGTAGCCAAAAACATTCAGTACTTC	CSASPLAVAKNIQYF
TRBD1	TRBJ2-7	.	TRBV11-1	TGTGCCAGCAGCCCTTCCCTGGGTGGGACAGGGGGAGACGAGCAGTACTTC	CASSPSLGGTGGDEQYF
.	TRBJ2-1	.	TRBV28	TGTGCCAGCAGTTTATCTGGGGCTGAGCAGTTCTTC	CASSLSGAEQFF
.	TRBJ2-1	.	TRBV3-1	TGTGCCAGCAGCCGTGGAACTCTCAATGAGCAGTTCTTC	CASSRGTLNEQFF
TRBD1	TRBJ2-5	few	TRBV10-3	TGTGCCATCAGTGAAAACAGGGGGGTCTCGGAGACCCAGTACTTC	CAISENRGVSETQYF
.	TRBJ1-1	few	TRBV29-1	TGCAGCGTTGACTACACTGAAGCTTTCTTT	CSVDYTEAFF
.	TRBJ2-1	.	TRBV11-2	TGTGCCAGCAGCCATGGACGGTCGAAATACAATGAGCAGTTCTTC	CASSHGRSKYNEQFF
.	TRBJ2-5	few	TRBV5-5	TGTGCCAGCAGCTTGAGCCGAACCCAAGAGACCCAGTACTTC	CASSLSRTQETQYF
TRBD2	TRBJ2-7	many	TRBV3-1	TGTGCCAGCAGCCCCCGACTAGCGGGAGGTGACTCCTACGAGCAGTACTTC	CASSPRLAGGDSYEQYF
TRBD1	TRBJ1-2	.	TRBV27	TGTGCCAGCAGGGGCAGGGGGATCGCTGGCTACACCTTC	CASRGRGIAGYTF
.	TRBJ2-7	.	TRBV6-6	TGTGCCAGCATTTCCAGCGGGACAACCTACGAGCAGTACTTC	CASISSGTTYEQYF
.	TRBJ2-7	few	TRBV29-1	TGCAGCGTTGTCTTGGACACGACCTACGAGCAGTACTTC	CSVVLDTTYEQYF
.	TRBJ2-7	.	TRBV25-1	TGTGCCAGCAGTGACCCTAGCCCTCCTTACGAGCAGTACTTC	CASSDPSPPYEQYF
TRBD2	TRBJ2-2	.	TRBV28	TGTGCCAGCAGTTCCCCTAGCGGGATGACCGGGGAGCTGTTTTTT	CASSSPSGMTGELFF
.	TRBJ2-3	many	TRBV24-1	TGTGCCACCAGCCCGGTGGGGCATGTGCAGTATTTT	CATSPVGHVQYF
TRBD2	TRBJ2-1	few	TRBV6-5	TGTGCCAGCAGTTATCTACTAGCGGACAATGAGCAGTTCTTC	CASSYLLADNEQFF
TRBD2	TRBJ2-5	.	TRBV6-5	TGTGCCAGCAGTTACTCGGCTAGCGGGCTCCAAGAGACCCAGTACTTC	CASSYSASGLQETQYF